What follows are 10 T cell receptor beta chains derived from one specimen sequenced in a study of post-analysis software for immune sequencing data. Study-wide findings and caveats: There were five or six TRBV segments more frequent in patients than controls, and TRBV5-6, TRBV5-1 and TRBV20-1 were among them.

Included in the TCR beta cDNA libraries were unique molecular identifiers. TCRdb redid the calling of the PCR reads with MiXCR, one entry per CDR3 protein. The sample includes approximately 690,000 distinct CDR3 sequences, approximately 60% of them seen just once. Their antigens are not known. The specimen was blood. Receptor source: a girl aged 2-15 years with multiple sclerosis.

The chain couples TRBV6-2 or TRBV6-3 to TRBJ1-2, with D perhaps matching TRBD1 (5 bases). The germline CDR1 and CDR2 sequences are MNHEY and SVGEGT. This CDR3 spans 18 amino acids. Trimming removed 7 bases from V and 6 bases from J, with 30 bases in between. The CDR3 loop reads CASTLISGLITGNHGYTF. The CDR3 DNA is TGTGCCAGCACCCTGATATCCGGACTCATAACAGGCAACCATGGCTACACCTTC.

This clonotype appeared a few times. The rearrangement joins TRBV12-3 or TRBV12-4 to TRBJ2-3, with TRBD2 matching over 13 bases. V trimming: 7 bases; J trimming: 4 bases; junction bases outside the gene matches: 5. The length of the CDR3 is 15 residues. Here the CDR3 DNA reads TGTGCCAGCAATAATGGACTAGCGGGAGCAGATACGCAGTATTTT. Amino acids: CASNNGLAGADTQYF.

The chain combines TRBV7-2 with TRBJ2-3; 7 bases map to TRBD2. J gave up 4 bases and V 6 bases, and 4 bases lay outside the gene matches. Germline V lookup: CDR1 SGHTA, CDR2 FQGNSA. The CDR3 loop spans 13 amino acids. CDR3 loop: CASRTGGSDTQYF. CDR3 nucleotides: TGTGCCAGCAGGACGGGAGGTTCAGATACGCAGTATTTT.

This clonotype has just one count. V and J are TRBV7-3 and TRBJ2-1; 10 nucleotides agree with TRBD2. The CDR3 has 15 residues. Germline values: CDR1 SGHTA, CDR2 FQGTGA. Losses at the gene ends were 5 bases for V and 9 bases for J; bases not matched to a gene: 10. The CDR3 loop reads CASSILAGGDSEQFF. In DNA form, the CDR3 reads TGTGCCAGCAGCATATTAGCGGGAGGTGATAGTGAGCAGTTCTTC.

The chain employs TRBV28 and TRBJ2-1; 7 bases are shared with TRBD2. Germline trimming cut 6 bases from V and 5 bases from J; bases unmatched to any gene: 10. The CDR3 runs 15 residues. Germline loops: CDR1 MDHEN, CDR2 SYDVKM. The CDR3 region has the DNA TGTGCCAGCAGCCCGAGGGAGGGGCAGGACAATGAGCAGTTCTTC. Its translation: CASSPREGQDNEQFF. Full variable domain (outside the CDR3, taken from reference TRBV28 and TRBJ2-1): DVKVTQSSRYLVKRTGEKVFLECVQDMDHENMFWYRQDPGLGLRLIYFSYDVKMKEKGDIPEGYSVSREKKERFSLILESASTNQTSMYLCASSPREGQDNEQFFGPGTRLTVL.

The CDR3 sequence is CASSLRQYTDTQYF. CDR3 nucleotide sequence: TGTGCCAGCAGTTTAAGACAGTACACAGATACGCAGTATTTT. The chain couples TRBV12-3 or TRBV12-4 to TRBJ2-3; D possibly corresponds to TRBD1 (5 bases). The CDR3 sequence is 14 residues long. The V and J ends lost 2 bases and 2 bases respectively, with 8 bases between them.

CDR3 in amino acids: CASSRTTGPERHTGYTF. In DNA form, the CDR3 reads TGTGCCAGCAGCCGCACGACCGGGCCGGAACGCCATACTGGCTACACCTTC. The J gene is TRBJ1-2, the V gene TRBV11-2; D is uncertain. V was cut by 5 bases and J by 7 bases, with 26 bases left in between. Germline V gene sequence: CDR1 SGHAT, CDR2 FQNNGV. This CDR3 contains 17 residues.

The rearrangement joins TRBV7-2 to TRBJ2-5; the D call may be TRBD1 or TRBD2 (6 bases each). Germline V lookup: CDR1 SGHTA, CDR2 FQGNSA. CDR3 length: 13 amino acids. The ends were cut back, 2 bases at V and 5 bases at J, with 9 bases in the middle. CDR3 amino acids: CASSLMGGETQYF. The CDR3 DNA is TGTGCCAGCAGCTTAATGGGGGGCGAGACCCAGTACTTC.

The V call is TRBV4-2, the J call TRBJ2-1, with 13 positions matching TRBD2. This CDR3 is 23 amino acids long. V shed 4 bases and J 3 bases; nucleotides not matched to a gene: 24. The V gene's germline CDR1 is LGHNA and CDR2 YNFKEQ. The DNA for the CDR3 is TGTGCCAGCAGCCCTGTCGGAGGCGTCGGGGCCATGGGACTAGCGGGGATCTACAATGAGCAGTTCTTC. Protein product: CASSPVGGVGAMGLAGIYNEQFF.

V usage is TRBV11-2 and J usage is TRBJ2-1; 9 bases agree with TRBD1. Germline V gives CDR1 SGHAT, CDR2 FQNNGV. The CDR3 consists of 15 residues. Losses at the gene ends were 4 bases for V and 10 bases for J; bases not matched to a gene: 11. The CDR3 DNA follows: TGTGCCAGCAGCTCCCCGACAGGGGGGGCACGGGAGCAGTTCTTC. Amino acids: CASSSPTGGAREQFF.